These 19 T cell receptor beta chains came from one sample sequenced in a study of shared clonotypes between healthy human individuals. Assay used: immunoSEQ multiplex PCR; TCRdb lists only in-frame clones, some missing. The table shows more than 2 million clones, with 90% to 97% occurring only once. The sequenced material came from naive CD4+ T cells sorted from blood. Regarding subset: CD45RA+ positively selected. The receptor source for this set is a man between 18 and 29 years old in good health.

The rearrangement joins TRBV7-9 to TRBJ2-3; D possibly uses TRBD1 or TRBD2 (6 bases each). CDR1 is SEHNR and CDR2 is FQNEAQ in the germline V gene (reference sequence). This CDR3 is 17 amino acids long. V lost 3 bases to trimming and J lost 5 bases, with 21 bases between them. CDR3 coding DNA: TGTGCCAGCAGCTTTTTCCTAAGGGGGGCTTTTGGAGATACGCAGTATTTT. This codes for CASSFFLRGAFGDTQYF.

The chain combines TRBV28 with TRBJ2-3, with TRBD2 as a possible D gene (5 bases). CDR3 size: 15 residues. The V gene's germline CDR1 is MDHEN and CDR2 SYDVKM. V was pared by 8 bases and J by 4 bases, with 19 bases between. This CDR3 is CASSHQRGSADTQYF. As DNA, the CDR3 is TGTGCCAGCTCCCATCAGAGAGGGTCGGCAGATACGCAGTATTTT.

The chain is built from TRBV5-6 and TRBJ2-1; the D is unclear. Germline V CDR1 and CDR2: SGHDT, YYEEEE. Trimming shortened V by 0 bases and J by 8 bases, and 12 bases separated the two germline ends. This CDR3 spans 14 amino acids. The CDR3 here is CASSLGSSRDEQFF. The CDR3 DNA sequence: TGTGCCAGCAGCTTGGGAAGTAGTAGGGATGAGCAGTTCTTC.

The chain is built from TRBV30 and TRBJ1-5; a weak D match, TRBD1 (5 bases). The CDR3 sequence is 14 residues long. V was shortened by 8 bases and J by 4 bases, with 18 bases between the two germline ends. From germline, CDR1 is GTSNPN and CDR2 SVGIG (reference sequence). The DNA of the CDR3 is TGTGCCGGGGGGGGGTCACCTCATAATCAGCCCCAGCATTTT. Amino acid sequence: CAGGGSPHNQPQHF. The full variable domain, rest sourced from reference TRBV30 and TRBJ1-5, is SQTIHQWPATLVQPVGSPLSLECTVEGTSNPNLYWYRQAAGRGLQLLFYSVGIGQISSEVPQNLSASRPQDRQFILSSKKLLLSDSGFYLCAGGGSPHNQPQHFGDGTRLSIL.

The gene calls are TRBV18 and TRBJ2-2; D perhaps matches TRBD1 (5 bases). V dropped 2 bases and J dropped 4 bases, with 11 bases sitting between them. Per the germline V gene, CDR1 is KGHSH and CDR2 is LQKENI. There are 15 residues in the CDR3. For the CDR3, the DNA is TGTGCCAGCTCACCATATCAGGGTCCCACCGGGGAGCTGTTTTTT. Amino acids: CASSPYQGPTGELFF.

The chain employs TRBV5-1 and TRBJ2-1; D remains ambiguous. Trimming removed 1 base at V and 3 bases at J, with 11 bases between. The CDR3 is 15 residues long. Germline V lookup: CDR1 SGHRS, CDR2 YFSETQ. The CDR3 coding sequence is TGCGCCAGCAGCTTGAACTCCCCGAACTACAATGAGCAGTTCTTC. Its translation is CASSLNSPNYNEQFF.

CDR3 sequence (DNA): TGTGCCAGCAGCGCCCAGGACAGGCCTATGAACACTGAAGCTTTCTTT. It is translated as CASSAQDRPMNTEAFF. This chain joins TRBV21-1 and TRBJ1-1; the table's D call, TRBD1, was not checked against the DNA. TRBV21-1 is tagged as a pseudogene. This CDR3 spans 16 amino acids.

The gene calls are TRBV5-1 and TRBJ2-7, with 9 bases fitting TRBD1. Per the germline V gene, CDR1 is SGHRS and CDR2 is YFSETQ. The CDR3 contains 14 residues. J gave up 7 bases and V 0 bases, and 5 bases lay outside the gene matches. The DNA for the CDR3 is TGCGCCAGCAGCTTGGGGGACAGGGACGGAGAGCAGTACTTC. It translates to CASSLGDRDGEQYF. Complete variable domain (other parts from reference TRBV5-1 and TRBJ2-7): KAGVTQTPRYLIKTRGQQVTLSCSPISGHRSVSWYQQTPGQGLQFLFEYFSETQRNKGNFPGRFSGRQFSNSRSEMNVSTLELGDSALYLCASSLGDRDGEQYFGPGTRLTVT.

Points on this clone: A read error may produce the germline difference seen at one junction end. The chain has TRBV25-1 and TRBJ2-7, with 7 nucleotides matching TRBD1. CDR1 and CDR2 from the germline V gene are MGHDK and SYGVNS. The CDR3 extends over 14 amino acids. This CDR3 reads CASSGPGGSFEQYF. CDR3 coding DNA: TGTGCCAGCAGTGGGCCAGGGGGATCCTTCGAGCAGTACTTC.

This clone was found once. V is TRBV4-2 and J is TRBJ2-1, with 12 positions matching TRBD2. CDR1 is LGHNA and CDR2 is YNFKEQ in the germline V gene. The CDR3 has 16 residues. The junction had 6 bases not matched to a gene; V was cut back by 4 bases and J by 5 bases. Written as DNA, the CDR3 is TGTGCCAGCAGCCCGGGACTAGCGGGCGGGAACAATGAGCAGTTCTTC. Protein product: CASSPGLAGGNNEQFF.

This clone was seen just once. V and J are TRBV5-1 and TRBJ1-2; 8 bases line up with TRBD1. CDR1 SGHRS and CDR2 YFSETQ come from the germline V gene. This CDR3 has 14 amino acids. The J segment lost 6 bases and the V segment lost 2 bases, leaving 6 bases of the junction unmatched. CDR3 amino acids: CASSFGQGGHGYTF. The CDR3 DNA follows: TGCGCCAGCAGCTTCGGACAGGGAGGACATGGCTACACCTTC.

As concerns this clone: Other DNA sequences of this sample code for an identical CDR3. V is TRBV29-1 and J is TRBJ1-1, with a weak D call TRBD1 (6 bases). Trimming removed 5 bases at V and 5 bases at J, with 9 bases between. CDR1 is SQVTM and CDR2 is ANQGSEA in the germline V gene. The CDR3 totals 11 residues. The DNA for the CDR3 is TGCAGCGTTACGAGGGGGACTGAAGCTTTCTTT. Amino acids: CSVTRGTEAFF. The full variable domain, completed using reference TRBV29-1 and TRBJ1-1, is SAVISQKPSRDICQRGTSLTIQCQVDSQVTMMFWYRQQPGQSLTLIATANQGSEATYESGFVIDKFPISRPNLTFSTLTVSNMSPEDSSIYLCSVTRGTEAFFGQGTRLTVV.

The chain uses TRBV25-1 and TRBJ2-2; 9 bases agree with TRBD2. Germline trimming cut 1 base from V and 7 bases from J; bases unmatched to any gene: 10. Looked up from germline, CDR1 is MGHDK and CDR2 is SYGVNS. The CDR3 runs to 17 residues. In DNA, the CDR3 is TGTGCCAGCAGTGAATTCGAACTAGCGGGCGAGGGCGGGGAGCTGTTTTTT. It codes for CASSEFELAGEGGELFF.

The rearrangement links TRBV2 to TRBJ2-3; 8 bases fit TRBD2. The junction had 10 bases not matched to a gene; V was cut back by 11 bases and J by 0 bases. The CDR3 has 15 amino acids. Per germline, CDR1 SNHLY and CDR2 FYNNEI. The CDR3: CASEAGGASTDTQYF. The CDR3 DNA reads as TGTGCCTCTGAGGCGGGAGGTGCTAGCACAGATACGCAGTATTTT.

CDR3 nucleotide sequence: TGTGCCAGTATGCCGGGACAGGGCAATCAGCCCCAGCATTTT. This sequence encodes CASMPGQGNQPQHF. V is TRBV6-5 and J is TRBJ1-5; TRBD1 aligns across 8 bases. The CDR3 covers 14 residues. V lost 9 bases, J lost 2 bases, and 6 bases stayed unmatched. Germline V gene sequence: CDR1 MNHEY, CDR2 SVGAGI.

The chain carries TRBV9 and TRBJ2-3; tentatively, D is TRBD1 (6 bases). Germline V lookup: CDR1 SGDLS, CDR2 YYNGEE. The CDR3 consists of 15 residues. Trimming removed 0 bases from V and 0 bases from J, with 8 bases in between. The CDR3 sequence: CASSVGTASTDTQYF. The CDR3 DNA is TGTGCCAGCAGCGTAGGGACAGCTAGCACAGATACGCAGTATTTT.

In regard to this clone: Other DNA sequences in this sample translate to the same CDR3. The V gene is TRBV2, the J gene TRBJ2-7; D might be TRBD1 (6 bases). The CDR3 consists of 12 residues. The germline V and J ends were trimmed by 3 bases and 6 bases, with 9 bases remaining between them. Per germline, CDR1 SNHLY and CDR2 FYNNEI. The CDR3 loop reads CASSEQGGEQYF. The DNA for the CDR3 is TGTGCCAGCAGTGAGCAAGGGGGCGAGCAGTACTTC.

The chain links TRBV9 to TRBJ1-1, with unresolved D. V shed 0 bases and J shed 1 base, with 13 bases lying between them. The germline gives CDR1 SGDLS, CDR2 YYNGEE. The CDR3 extends over 16 amino acids. The CDR3 spells CASSVAPGSSNTEAFF. The CDR3 nucleotides are TGTGCCAGCAGCGTAGCTCCAGGAAGCTCGAACACTGAAGCTTTCTTT. Full variable domain (remainder filled in from reference TRBV9 and TRBJ1-1): DSGVTQTPKHLITATGQRVTLRCSPRSGDLSVYWYQQSLDQGLQFLIQYYNGEERAKGNILERFSAQQFPDLHSELNLSSLELGDSALYFCASSVAPGSSNTEAFFGQGTRLTVV.

This chain connects TRBV14 to TRBJ1-2; weak D call: TRBD1 (5 bases). The V and J ends lost 1 base and 7 bases respectively, with 13 bases between them. CDR1 and CDR2 from the germline V gene are SGHDN and FVKESK. CDR3 size: 14 residues. The CDR3 loop is CASSQGRGWGGYTF. For the CDR3, the DNA is TGTGCCAGCAGCCAAGGAAGGGGCTGGGGTGGCTACACCTTC.